These 17 T cell receptor beta chains came from one sample sequenced in a study of OX40 agonist ivuxolimab in advanced cancers. Produced via immunoSEQ multiplex PCR; TCRdb's table is partial and in-frame only. The sample lists roughly 92,000 clones; roughly 90% were seen once. Sample: CD4+ or CD8+ T cells sorted from blood, taken in a trial of the OX40 agonist ivuxolimab. The receptor source for this set is an adult with an advanced solid tumor such as melanoma, head and neck, liver or kidney cancer.

The V and J genes are TRBV5-6 and TRBJ2-5; no definite D call. The CDR3 is made up of 12 amino acids. The V gene's germline CDR1 is SGHDT and CDR2 YYEEEE. V lost 2 bases and J 4 bases, leaving 6 bases between the germline ends. CDR3 in DNA: TGTGCCAGCAGCTTCTTTGGAGAGACCCAGTACTTC. Encoded protein: CASSFFGETQYF.

The genes are TRBV5-6 and TRBJ1-1, with D maybe TRBD1 (6 bases). Germline V gene sequence: CDR1 SGHDT, CDR2 YYEEEE. This CDR3 spans 15 amino acids. Trimming pared 0 bases from V and 0 bases from J, leaving 9 bases between. The CDR3, as DNA: TGTGCCAGCAGCTTGGGGACAGACATGAACACTGAAGCTTTCTTT. It specifies CASSLGTDMNTEAFF.

The V gene is TRBV9, the J gene TRBJ1-2, with a tentative D call TRBD1 (6 bases). Trimming removed 3 bases from V and 2 bases from J, with 14 bases in between. Germline V CDR1 and CDR2: SGDLS, YYNGEE. The CDR3 covers 15 residues. DNA for the CDR3: TGTGCCAGCAGCGCGGACAGTCTATTCAACTATGGCTACACCTTC. Encoded protein: CASSADSLFNYGYTF.

The gene calls are TRBV13 and TRBJ2-7, with TRBD2 matching 12 bases. The V segment lost 4 bases and the J segment 5 bases; nucleotides outside the gene matches: 9. This CDR3 spans 16 amino acids. Germline V lookup: CDR1 PRHDT, CDR2 FYEKMQ (reference sequence). This chain's CDR3 is CASSSARLAGAHEQYF. The CDR3 DNA is TGTGCCAGCAGCTCCGCCCGACTAGCGGGAGCCCACGAGCAGTACTTC.

The rearrangement uses TRBV5-6 and TRBJ2-2; D perhaps matches TRBD2 (6 bases). Germline values: CDR1 SGHDT, CDR2 YYEEEE. This CDR3 contains 16 residues. V was trimmed by 0 bases and J by 6 bases, leaving 15 bases between them. The CDR3 loop reads CASSLDRYAGPGELFF. The DNA of the CDR3 is TGTGCCAGCAGCTTGGATCGCTACGCGGGGCCCGGGGAGCTGTTTTTT.

This chain joins TRBV5-6 and TRBJ1-2; D is ambiguous. The CDR3 totals 15 residues. V was cut by 2 bases and J by 8 bases, with 19 bases left in between. The germline gives CDR1 SGHDT, CDR2 YYEEEE. This CDR3 is CASSLEGHGPYGYTF. The DNA for the CDR3 is TGTGCCAGCAGCTTAGAAGGGCACGGTCCGTACGGCTACACCTTC.

Only one count was recorded for this clone. J is TRBJ1-4 and V is TRBV4-3; 9 bases are shared with TRBD1. Germline lookup yields CDR1 LGHNA and CDR2 YSLEER. This CDR3 has 15 residues. The V segment lost 0 bases and the J segment 5 bases; nucleotides outside the gene matches: 1. CDR3 DNA sequence: TGCGCCAGCAGCCAAGATGGACAGGGGAATGAAAAACTGTTTTTT. Protein sequence: CASSQDGQGNEKLFF.

This clone showed up just once. The gene calls are TRBV2 and TRBJ1-4; D perhaps matches TRBD1 (5 bases). Germline V CDR1 and CDR2: SNHLY, FYNNEI. V gave up 7 bases and J gave up 3 bases, with 6 bases separating them. This CDR3 is 12 amino acids long. CDR3 residues: CASKQANEKLFF. CDR3 coding DNA: TGTGCCAGCAAACAGGCTAATGAAAAACTGTTTTTT.

The chain couples TRBV7-3 to TRBJ2-5, with 7 bases identical to TRBD1. The CDR3 totals 14 residues. The V gene's germline CDR1 is SGHTA and CDR2 FQGTGA. J gave up 5 bases and V 0 bases, and 3 bases lay outside the gene matches. The CDR3 sequence: CASSLTGGTETQYF. The CDR3 bases are TGTGCCAGCAGCTTAACAGGGGGCACGGAGACCCAGTACTTC. Together with reference TRBV7-3 and TRBJ2-5, the CDR3 gives the full variable domain: GAGVSQTPSNKVTEKGKYVELRCDPISGHTALYWYRQSLGQGPEFLIYFQGTGAADDSGLPNDRFFAVRPEGSVSTLKIQRTERGDSAVYLCASSLTGGTETQYFGPGTRLLVL.

The V gene is TRBV2, the J gene TRBJ1-6, with D perhaps matching TRBD1 (6 bases). CDR1 is SNHLY and CDR2 is FYNNEI in the germline V gene. V dropped 8 bases and J dropped 0 bases, with 20 bases sitting between them. CDR3 size: 18 residues. CDR3 in amino acids: CASGRAGQLTSYNSPLHF. The CDR3, as DNA: TGTGCCAGCGGAAGGGCCGGACAGCTCACCTCCTATAATTCACCCCTCCACTTT.

The rearrangement links TRBV5-1 to TRBJ2-7, with 10 bases fitting TRBD1. There are 17 residues in the CDR3. After removal of 2 bases from V and 0 bases from J, the junction contained 8 bases not matched to a gene. Germline V gives CDR1 SGHRS, CDR2 YFSETQ. The CDR3 nucleotides read TGCGCCAGCAGCTTCAATCCCAGGACAGGGGGCTCCTACGAGCAGTACTTC. It specifies CASSFNPRTGGSYEQYF.

This chain joins TRBV6-6 and TRBJ1-1, with D possibly being TRBD1 (5 bases). The CDR3 runs 12 residues. In germline, CDR1 is MNHNY, CDR2 SVGAGI (reference sequence). V was clipped by 6 bases and J by 4 bases, with 9 bases between them. CDR3 sequence reads: CASRPGPTEAFF. CDR3 coding DNA: TGTGCCAGCAGGCCAGGGCCCACTGAAGCTTTCTTT.

The V gene is TRBV9, the J gene TRBJ1-2, with TRBD1 matching over 8 bases. This CDR3 spans 13 amino acids. Germline-derived CDR1 and CDR2 are SGDLS and YYNGEE. The V and J ends lost 3 bases and 4 bases, in that order; junction bases with no gene match: 2. The CDR3 DNA sequence: TGTGCCAGCAGCGGCGACAGGGGCTATGGCTACACCTTC. This codes for CASSGDRGYGYTF.

V usage is TRBV7-2 and J usage is TRBJ2-7, with TRBD2 matching 8 bases. Trimming cost V 3 bases and J 2 bases; bases outside gene matches: 12. CDR1 is SGHTA and CDR2 is FQGNSA in the germline V gene. The CDR3 is 17 residues long. For the CDR3, the DNA is TGTGCCAGCAGCTTCAGATCACTAGCGGTCAATCCCTACGAGCAGTACTTC. Translating gives CASSFRSLAVNPYEQYF.

A word on this clone: Other DNA sequences from this sample encode an identical CDR3 as well. V usage is TRBV27 and J usage is TRBJ2-2, with 9 bases fitting TRBD2. The germline V gene encodes CDR1 MNHEY and CDR2 SMNVEV (reference sequence). The junction had 10 bases not matched to a gene; V was cut back by 4 bases and J by 7 bases. The CDR3 is 16 amino acids. CDR3 DNA: TGTGCCAGCAGTTCCCTTGGCGGGAGGGCCGGCGGGGAGCTGTTTTTT. This translates into CASSSLGGRAGGELFF.

This clone was found once. CDR3 sequence: CASSQDGDDGYTF. The CDR3 nucleotides are TGCGCCAGCAGCCAAGATGGAGACGACGGCTACACCTTC. V and J are TRBV4-1 and TRBJ1-2; no firm D call. The V and J ends lost 0 bases and 8 bases respectively, with 10 bases between them. CDR3 length: 13 amino acids. CDR1 and CDR2 (germline): MGHRA, YSYEKL.

This clone was observed once. The V call is TRBV11-2, the J call TRBJ2-7; D unresolved. This CDR3 has 14 amino acids. V lost 4 bases and J lost 5, with 15 bases in between. CDR1 SGHAT and CDR2 FQNNGV come from the germline V gene. In DNA, the CDR3 is TGTGCCAGCAGCTCCTCAGGTAATCGTCACGAGCAGTACTTC. It encodes CASSSSGNRHEQYF.